The entry that follows covers one TCR beta chain sequence. The data belong to a study of blood T cell repertoires in COVID-19. V dropped 3 bases and J dropped 2 bases, with 8 bases sitting between them. CDR1 and CDR2 (germline): LGHDT, YNNKEL (reference sequence). The CDR3 is made up of 13 amino acids. In the authors' workflow: The assay estimated nucleated cells by amplifying reference gene primers. The table came from immunoSEQ multiplex PCR; TCRdb's copy has only in-frame clones and leaves some out. That table furnishes V, J and clone size, whereas the DNA furnished D and trimming. The sample shows fewer than 350,000 clones, approximately 90% of them seen only once.

Input material: PBMCs or T cells enriched from blood (not recorded which). This chain uses TRBV3-1 (or the pseudogene TRBV3-2) with TRBJ2-7; a weak D match, TRBD1 (6 bases). The TCR originated in an older woman in a cohort exposed to, infected with or recovered from COVID-19 (not recorded which). The CDR3 bases are TGTGCCAGCAGCCAGTGGGGGCCCTACGAGCAGTACTTC. It is translated as CASSQWGPYEQYF.